This T cell receptor beta chain stems from a study of blood T cell repertoires in COVID-19. Turning to the study itself: Acute and convalescent COVID-19 specimens originated in the United States, Italy and Spain. The cDNA or gDNA used as material had been derived from T cells, B-cell-depleted T cells, or PBMCs.

In the authors' workflow: Using reference gene primer amplification, nucleated cell counts were estimated. Profiled with immunoSEQ multiplex PCR; TCRdb holds only in-frame clones, not every one. The V and J calls and the clone size are those of that table, but D and trimming were determined from the DNA. Here the sample spans roughly 130,000 clones, roughly nine tenths being singletons. This receptor was identified in a man aged 55 to 69 with COVID-19, enrolled during active disease. Source material: peripheral blood.

The CDR3 DNA reads as TGTGCCAGCAGTTATCGGTCAGGGTATGTGGTCAAAAACATTCAGTACTTC. This codes for CASSYRSGYVVKNIQYF. The chain joins TRBV6-2 or TRBV6-3 to TRBJ2-4; D may be TRBD1 (5 bases). The V and J ends lost 3 bases and 3 bases respectively, with 18 bases between them. Per the germline V gene, CDR1 is MNHEY and CDR2 is SVGEGT. The CDR3 contains 17 residues.